This T cell receptor beta chain was documented in a study of OX40 agonist ivuxolimab in advanced cancers. About the study: Every 2 weeks, ivuxolimab was infused into the patients intravenously at between 0.01 and 10 mg/kg. The study, taken as a whole, reports: Low levels of normalized T-cell clonal expansion also appeared in some nonresponders. Circulating CD4+ and CD8+ T cells showed clonal expansion by week 6 at 0.1 to 3.0 mg/kg.

The germline gives CDR1 LNHDA, CDR2 SQIVND (reference sequence). The V gene end was trimmed by 5 bases and the J gene end by 1 base; junction bases not matched to a gene: 4. The CDR3 is made up of 14 amino acids. TCRdb's table, derived via immunoSEQ multiplex PCR, lists solely in-frame clones and lacks some. The data show under 65,000 clones, with 85% to 95% seen just once and 0.44% held by the top ten. The study sampled blood at baseline, cycle 4 day 1, and cycle 7 day 1. This clone occurred a few times. What it binds is unknown. The rearrangement links TRBV19 to TRBJ1-1; 7 nucleotides match TRBD1. The sample was CD4+ or CD8+ T cells sorted from blood, taken in a trial of the OX40 agonist ivuxolimab. The clonotype was recovered from an adult with an advanced solid tumor such as melanoma, head and neck, liver or kidney cancer. For the CDR3, the DNA is TGTGCCAGTAGTCCCCGGGACAGGAACACTGAAGCTTTCTTT. This sequence encodes CASSPRDRNTEAFF.